This T cell receptor beta chain is from a study of OX40 agonist ivuxolimab in advanced cancers. Study overall: Mean age around 64 years, range about 23 to 80; roughly 82% male.

Study-level points and caveats: In a subset of nonresponders, normalized T-cell clonal expansion was also low.

CDR1 KGHSH and CDR2 LQKENI come from the germline V gene. Germline trimming cut 6 bases from V and 4 bases from J; bases unmatched to any gene: 6. The CDR3 runs 14 residues. This clone was found a few times. Its specificity is unknown. Clones were sequenced by immunoSEQ multiplex PCR, and TCRdb holds only the in-frame ones, with some missing. The sample holds some 86,000 clones, approximately 92% seen once. The clonotype originates from an adult with an advanced solid tumor such as melanoma, head and neck, liver or kidney cancer. This chain joins TRBV18 and TRBJ1-3; TRBD1 aligns across 7 bases. Sequencing was performed on CD4+ or CD8+ T cells sorted from blood, taken in a trial of the OX40 agonist ivuxolimab. CDR3 region: CASSQDREGNTIYF. In nucleotides, the CDR3 is TGTGCCAGCTCCCAAGACAGGGAAGGAAACACCATATATTTT.